The sequence of this T cell receptor (beta chain) was determined in a study of radiotherapy plus CTLA-4 blockade in lung cancer. Overall study context: Among patients, over 15% showed objective responses, and 31% had disease control.

The V gene lost 0 bases and the J gene lost 0 bases, with 3 bases spanning the gap. Germline V gene lookup returns CDR1 SGDLS and CDR2 YYNGEE. The CDR3 contains 14 residues. The data were produced by immunoSEQ multiplex PCR, yet TCRdb's version contains in-frame clones alone and is incomplete. The table shows around 30,000 clones, with under 85% occurring only once. As to this clone: Its specificity is unknown.

Study-wide findings and caveats: Expansion in blood of tumor-derived TCR clones was seen after radiotherapy plus ipilimumab.

This chain joins TRBV9 and TRBJ1-4; no clear D gene. Sequenced material: peripheral blood, taken from a patient treated with radiotherapy plus ipilimumab. The TCR comes from a human donor with non-small cell lung cancer that progressed on radiotherapy plus ipilimumab. CDR3 bases: TGTGCCAGCAGCGTAGGGGCAACTAATGAAAAACTGTTTTTT. It codes for CASSVGATNEKLFF.